This is a list of T cell receptor beta chains from one sample in a study of control samples from healthy donors and cancer patients. TCRdb's copy holds only in-frame clones and misses some; the assay was immunoSEQ multiplex PCR. Here the sample spans some 150,000 clones, less than 95% being singletons. The sample consisted of blood. Receptors originate from a man between 18 and 35 years old in good health. Each CDR3 is given with its conserved first and last residue. The order of the fields is J gene, V gene, CDR3 protein.

TRBJ1-2,TRBV6-5,CASSYSGRGQGYTF
TRBJ2-7,TRBV3-1/TRBV3-2,CASSQPVWYPGQILYEQYF
TRBJ2-1,TRBV5-4,CASSEWDSGGWVEQFF
TRBJ2-1,TRBV11-3,CASSFGVGGEQFF
TRBJ2-6,TRBV29-1,CSVEDWVVMGGSGANVLTF
TRBJ2-6,TRBV7-2,CASSPHGTSGANVLTF
TRBJ2-7,TRBV28,CASSTGDTNYEQYF
TRBJ2-1,TRBV7-6,CASSLGPGVYNEQFF
TRBJ2-7,TRBV6-5,CAISRDWAYEQYF
TRBJ1-2,TRBV10-3,CAISESTGGWYGYTF
TRBJ2-7,TRBV12-3/TRBV12-4,CANSSTDRYEQYF
TRBJ2-2,TRBV10-3,CAISLRGDTGELFF
TRBJ1-2,TRBV3-1/TRBV3-2,CASSHSRQGARGYTF
TRBJ1-2,TRBV5-1,CASSFEGGNYGYTF
TRBJ2-3,TRBV5-4,CASSPHFPTRRALTDTQYF
TRBJ1-1,TRBV2,CASSVDSEAFF
TRBJ2-3,TRBV3-1/TRBV3-2,CASSQVAGGPGFTDTQYF
TRBJ1-4,TRBV7-9,CASSLFGQANEKLFF
TRBJ2-5,TRBV7-6,CASSLAAGATQETQYF
TRBJ1-4,TRBV30,CASTVTGGLHNEKLFF
TRBJ1-4,TRBV7-6,CASSLEVGAGEKLFF
TRBJ2-7,TRBV27,CASSPRDREQYF
TRBJ2-4,TRBV11-2,CASSLGTVAKNIQYF
TRBJ1-3,TRBV7-2,CANSSGQGVFSGNTIYF
TRBJ2-7,TRBV20-1,CSASGQVPGEQYF
TRBJ1-4,TRBV11-2,CASSPQGSEKLFF
TRBJ2-2,TRBV18,CASSPQTGETNTGELFF
TRBJ1-3,TRBV3-1/TRBV3-2,CASSQNSAPFETIYF
TRBJ1-1,TRBV11-2,CASSRGQILELMNTEAFF
TRBJ1-2,TRBV6-5,CASSYSGGLYGYTF
TRBJ2-7,TRBV24-1,CATSGQNYEQYF
TRBJ2-7,TRBV19,CASNRGYGQGFNEQYF
TRBJ2-7,TRBV3-1/TRBV3-2,CASSLKIAGGKAYEQYF
TRBJ1-1,TRBV5-1,CASSSDSTNTEAFF
TRBJ1-1,TRBV5-6,CASRRRDEAFF
TRBJ1-5,TRBV7-9,CASSSTGNNQPQHF
TRBJ2-2,TRBV5-1,CASSLTSGGHNTGELFF